This T cell receptor beta chain was captured by sequencing in a study of T cells in Graves' hyperthyroidism and ophthalmopathy (dated by TCRdb to between 2018 and 2020). Context from the whole study: Peripheral blood was sampled at the time of initial diagnosis, prior to any treatment. TCR V-J signatures able to tell the groups apart were searched for in a discovery cohort of 95 or so patients, of whom 40 to 45 had Graves' ophthalmopathy and some 60 had stable Graves' hyperthyroidism. An independent validation cohort of 18 to 20 hyperthyroidism patients and approximately 15 patients who later progressed to ophthalmopathy tested prospective prediction of ophthalmopathy. For training and testing, the 100 or so patients in the discovery cohort were randomly divided in a 7:3 ratio. In about 6 Graves' hyperthyroidism patients, the study also compared T-cell repertoires from thyroid tissue with T-cell repertoires from blood. After sampling, hyperthyroidism patients received methimazole starting at 30 mg daily, and ophthalmopathy patients received high-dose intravenous methylprednisolone. The paper reports TCR Vbeta CDR3 sequencing of approximately 140 peripheral blood samples: 43 ophthalmopathy, 75 to 80 hyperthyroidism and around 17 progressor patients. General study outcomes and caveats: No statistical method was used to fix the sample size in advance, and group allocation was not hidden from the investigators. In validation, the model predicted progression to ophthalmopathy with 55% to 71% sensitivity and approximately 74% specificity, a median of 6.5 months before onset. Most expanded thyroid clonotypes (frequency above 0.001) were also detected in blood, suggesting blood repertoires may reflect thyroid immune responses. A 13 V-J signature model separated ophthalmopathy from stable hyperthyroidism, with about 88% sensitivity and about 81% specificity in cross-validation and 80%/75% in testing.

The TCR beta CDR3 regions were amplified from the RNA transcripts. For the first round of RT-PCR on the TCR CDR3, the HTBI primer set was used together with the Qiagen OneStep RT-PCR kit. A second multiplex PCR round built the libraries, followed by size selection and purification. Paired-end sequencing of the libraries was performed with 100 bp reads on an Illumina HiSeq2000. In the paper's pipeline: SOAPnuke was used to process the raw data, with reads discarded if the reads contained adapters or uncalled bases, had a mean Phred below 15, or lacked an exact constant-primer or identifier match. High-quality paired reads were merged with COPE v1.2.5, and unique nucleotide sequences were defined as clonotypes. Clonotypes were aligned to IMGT TRBV, TRBD and TRBJ reference segments using MiTCR v1.1. Only V-J combinations with frequency above 0.0001, covering about 99% of repertoires, were analysed. The TCS score was defined as the ratio of F50 (clonal expansion) to E x V (chaos), calculated using BLOSUM62-based TCRdist between CDR3 peptides within each V-J. Welch's t-statistics and random forest reduced several hundred V-J features to roughly 13, which were used in a naive Bayes classifier (R e1071). Starting from the raw public reads, TCRdb applied fastp trimming at Q25, assembled clones with MiXCR and retained in-frame beta chains. Rows are unified per CDR3 protein, each entry keeping the most common DNA and genes. In this record, the V and J calls reflect TCRdb's handling and not the investigators' own analysis. For this sample there are about 640,000 distinct CDR3 sequences; more than 20% appear just once. About 35% of the sample comes from the top ten.

This clonotype has just a few counts. The antigen this receptor binds is unknown. No much larger clonotype is one base removed from it; base qualities were not supplied. Ophthalmopathy patients had moderately to severely active disease, Clinical Activity Score of at least 3, NOSPECS grade of at least 4, and duration under 3 months. Patients with uncontrolled infections, other autoimmune diseases, pregnancy or lactation were excluded. Diagnoses were based on clinical symptoms, serum thyroxine and TRAb, thyroid ultrasound and orbital computed tomography. PBMCs were separated from approximately 9.9 ml of fresh peripheral blood using Ficoll-Paque density gradient centrifugation. Total RNA was extracted using Trizol reagent, and RNA quality was assessed on an Agilent 2100 Bioanalyzer. Trimming takes 5 bases from V and 4 bases from J, and the germline ends sit 17 bases apart. The CDR1 and CDR2 encoded by the germline V gene (reference sequence) are MNHEY and SMNVEV. Its CDR3 holds 15 amino acids, cysteine through phenylalanine. Only CDR3 DNA remains: 45 bases, in frame from the first base.

Sequenced: blood. The receptor's source is a man aged 25-45 years with Graves' ophthalmopathy. The sequence links TRBV27 to TRBJ1-1; a confident D gene designation cannot be given. The CDR3 loop reads CASSARALGGTEAFF. The DNA reads TGTGCCAGCAGTGCGCGGGCGCTGGGAGGCACTGAAGCTTTCTTT.